This paragraph covers one TCR beta chain sequence. The data originate from a study of blood T cell repertoires in COVID-19. At the level of the study: PBMCs, B-cell-depleted T cells, or T cells were the source of the cDNA or gDNA that made up the material.

Only in-frame clones appear in the TCRdb table, and some are missing; sequencing was by immunoSEQ multiplex PCR. The table records 150,000 to 200,000 clones, 88% of them present only once. Germline trimming cut 6 bases from V and 6 bases from J; bases unmatched to any gene: 6. Germline CDR1 MNHEY, CDR2 SVGAGI. CDR3 length equals 14 residues. This receptor was obtained from a man aged 55 to 70 with acute or convalescent COVID-19. This chain connects TRBV6-5 to TRBJ1-5, with 9 bases identical to TRBD1. The material sequenced was peripheral blood. The CDR3 DNA follows: TGTGCCAGCAGCCCCACAGGGGGCGGTCAGCCCCAGCATTTT. Protein: CASSPTGGGQPQHF.